These 30 T cell receptor beta chains came from one sample sequenced in a study of technical replicates of blood from a handful of donors. Profiling relied on immunoSEQ multiplex PCR, and the TCRdb table lists in-frame clones only, not all of them. The sample lists around 81,000 clones, roughly 95% seen once, with 0.36% in the top ten. The sample taken for sequencing was T cells isolated from PBMCs. The receptors derive from a human donor in good health.

The chain has TRBV2 and TRBJ2-2; TRBD1 is a possible D gene (5 bases). The V and J ends lost 1 base and 8 bases respectively, with 11 bases between them. Germline lookup yields CDR1 SNHLY and CDR2 FYNNEI. The CDR3 sequence is 14 residues long. CDR3: CASSEGQGVGELFF. In DNA, the CDR3 is TGTGCCAGCAGTGAAGGGCAGGGTGTTGGGGAGCTGTTTTTT.

The DNA for the CDR3 is TGTGCCTGGGAACCTAGGACTGGCTTCGAGCAGTACTTC. Translated: CAWEPRTGFEQYF. The chain employs TRBV30 and TRBJ2-7; D possibly corresponds to TRBD2 (5 bases). Trimming left V 5 bases short and J 6 bases short, with 17 bases between. Germline loops: CDR1 GTSNPN, CDR2 SVGIG (reference sequence). The CDR3 has 13 amino acids.

V usage is TRBV27 and J usage is TRBJ2-7; D is possibly TRBD2 (7 bases). This CDR3 region has 14 residues. V was cut by 3 bases and J by 4 bases, with 13 bases left in between. CDR1 is MNHEY, CDR2 SMNVEV, per germline (reference sequence). This CDR3 is CASSFSGGKYEQYF. CDR3 in DNA: TGTGCCAGCAGTTTTTCGGGGGGCAAGTACGAGCAGTACTTC.

This clone has just one count. The chain recombines TRBV9 with TRBJ1-2; no reliable D call. This CDR3 region has 14 residues. Germline V gives CDR1 SGDLS, CDR2 YYNGEE. V was trimmed by 3 bases and J by 5 bases, leaving 14 bases between them. The CDR3 spells CASSELDGEYGYTF. CDR3 nucleotide sequence: TGTGCCAGCAGCGAACTCGACGGAGAATATGGCTACACCTTC.

The V call is TRBV5-8, the J call TRBJ1-1; D might be TRBD1 (5 bases). This CDR3 has 13 residues. The V gene lost 1 base and the J gene lost 5 bases, with 9 bases spanning the gap. CDR1 SGHTS and CDR2 YDEGEE come from the germline V gene. The CDR3 is CASSLWQGTEAFF. The CDR3 nucleotides read TGTGCCAGCAGCTTGTGGCAGGGAACTGAAGCTTTCTTT.

In the case of this clone: The junction shows a germline mismatch at one end, possibly a read error. The chain couples TRBV5-4 to TRBJ2-7, with 7 positions matching TRBD1. CDR3 length: 11 residues. Germline CDR1 SGHNT, CDR2 YYREEE (reference sequence). In nucleotides, the CDR3 is TGTGCCAGCAGCTTGGGACCCCACAGGGGCTTC. It codes for CASSLGPHRGF.

This clone was counted a single time. The chain uses TRBV4-1 and TRBJ1-3; D is unresolved. The ends were cut back, 0 bases at V and 6 bases at J, with 12 bases in the middle. The CDR3 length is 15 residues. The germline V gene has CDR1 MGHRA and CDR2 YSYEKL. The CDR3 loop is CASSQEFSGENTIYF. DNA of the CDR3: TGCGCCAGCAGCCAAGAGTTCTCGGGAGAAAACACCATATATTTT.

The chain is built from TRBV6-5 and TRBJ2-1, with D possibly TRBD1 on 5 matching bases. The germline V and J ends were trimmed by 0 bases and 5 bases, with 14 bases remaining between them. CDR3 length equals 16 residues. Germline V gene sequence: CDR1 MNHEY, CDR2 SVGAGI. This chain's CDR3 is CASSYSQGEINNEQFF. The CDR3 nucleotides read TGTGCCAGCAGTTACTCCCAGGGTGAAATTAACAATGAGCAGTTCTTC.

The chain has TRBV5-1 and TRBJ2-2; 9 positions agree with TRBD1. CDR1 and CDR2 (germline): SGHRS, YFSETQ. J was trimmed by 6 bases and V by 4 bases; bases with no gene match: 1. The CDR3 has 13 amino acids. CDR3 sequence (DNA): TGCGCCAGCAGCGGGACAGGGTCCGGGGAGCTGTTTTTT. It is translated as CASSGTGSGELFF.

The chain carries TRBV30 and TRBJ2-1; 10 positions match TRBD1. This CDR3 has 14 residues. With 5 bases clipped from V and 6 bases from J, the junction kept 7 bases outside the gene matches. Looked up from germline, CDR1 is GTSNPN and CDR2 is SVGIG (reference sequence). This chain's CDR3 is CAWLRDRGINEQFF. The CDR3 DNA sequence: TGTGCCTGGCTCCGGGACAGGGGAATCAATGAGCAGTTCTTC. Together with reference TRBV30 and TRBJ2-1, the CDR3 gives the full variable domain: SQTIHQWPATLVQPVGSPLSLECTVEGTSNPNLYWYRQAAGRGLQLLFYSVGIGQISSEVPQNLSASRPQDRQFILSSKKLLLSDSGFYLCAWLRDRGINEQFFGPGTRLTVL.

J is TRBJ1-1 and V is TRBV19; maybe TRBD1 (5 bases). V dropped 6 bases and J dropped 3 bases, with 8 bases sitting between them. The CDR3 runs 12 residues. Germline CDR1 is LNHDA and CDR2 is SQIVND (reference sequence). The CDR3 nucleotides are TGTGCCAGTAGCCGGGGGTACACTGAAGCTTTCTTT. Translation: CASSRGYTEAFF.

CDR3 sequence (DNA): TGTGCCAGCAGCTTAGGAACAGGCACTGAAGCTTTCTTT. It specifies CASSLGTGTEAFF. The chain carries TRBV7-8 and TRBJ1-1; possible D gene TRBD1, 5 bases. Germline CDR1 reads SGHVS; CDR2 reads FQNEAQ. Trimming took 1 base from V and 4 from J, leaving 7 bases between them. The CDR3 is 13 residues long.

V usage is TRBV5-1 and J usage is TRBJ1-5; 10 positions agree with TRBD1. The CDR3 length is 15 residues. V was clipped by 4 bases and J by 5 bases; unmatched bases: 6. Per germline, CDR1 SGHRS and CDR2 YFSETQ. CDR3 loop: CASSPGTGDYQPQHF. The DNA for the CDR3 is TGCGCCAGCAGCCCCGGGACAGGGGACTATCAGCCCCAGCATTTT.

The CDR3 DNA sequence: TGTGCCATCAGTGACCAACGACAGGGGTACACAGATACGCAGTATTTT. This translates into CAISDQRQGYTDTQYF. The chain is built from TRBV10-3 and TRBJ2-3; 8 bases fit TRBD1. This CDR3 is built from 16 residues. The V and J ends lost 3 bases and 2 bases, in that order; junction bases with no gene match: 7. Germline lookup yields CDR1 ENHRY and CDR2 SYGVKD.

The V and J genes are TRBV30 and TRBJ2-7; 12 bases align to TRBD2. Germline V gene lookup returns CDR1 GTSNPN and CDR2 SVGIG (reference sequence). The CDR3 has 15 amino acids. V dropped 6 bases and J dropped 3; count of bases not matched to a gene: 9. This CDR3 is CACKRLAGVFYEQYF. For the CDR3, the DNA is TGTGCCTGTAAAAGACTAGCGGGAGTCTTCTACGAGCAGTACTTC. The whole variable domain, filled in from reference TRBV30 and TRBJ2-7, reads SQTIHQWPATLVQPVGSPLSLECTVEGTSNPNLYWYRQAAGRGLQLLFYSVGIGQISSEVPQNLSASRPQDRQFILSSKKLLLSDSGFYLCACKRLAGVFYEQYFGPGTRLTVT.

This CDR3 reads CASSQNRIMNTEAFF. CDR3 bases: TGCGCCAGCAGCCAAAACAGGATCATGAACACTGAAGCTTTCTTT. This rearrangement joins TRBV5-1 to TRBJ1-1; TRBD1 might be the D (5 bases). Germline assignment: CDR1 SGHRS and CDR2 YFSETQ. Trimming stripped 4 bases from V and 0 bases from J, with 13 bases between. This CDR3 spans 15 amino acids.

The rearrangement links TRBV10-3 to TRBJ2-7, with 7 bases identical to TRBD2. The CDR3 is 14 residues long. The germline V gene has CDR1 ENHRY and CDR2 SYGVKD. V was pared by 5 bases and J by 0 bases, with 4 bases of the junction left unmatched. CDR3 protein: CAISPGTNSYEQYF. CDR3 in DNA: TGTGCCATCAGTCCCGGGACTAACTCCTACGAGCAGTACTTC.

The V and J genes are TRBV4-1 and TRBJ1-5; 7 bases are shared with TRBD1. With V trimmed by 5 bases and J by 6 bases, 10 bases remained unmatched. The CDR3 is 15 residues long. Germline lookup yields CDR1 MGHRA and CDR2 YSYEKL. The CDR3 DNA follows: TGCGCCAGCAGCACACAGGGGAGTGGGTCTCAGCCCCAGCATTTT. Residues: CASSTQGSGSQPQHF.

V gene TRBV11-2 combines with J gene TRBJ1-1, with D possibly being TRBD1 (6 bases). The CDR3 totals 13 residues. V lost 3 bases and J lost 4, with 9 bases in between. Germline lookup yields CDR1 SGHAT and CDR2 FQNNGV. The CDR3 DNA follows: TGTGCCAGCAGCTTTACAGGGCCCACTGAAGCTTTCTTT. Amino acid sequence: CASSFTGPTEAFF.

V gene TRBV25-1 combines with J gene TRBJ2-1; 7 bases agree with TRBD1. V lost 3 bases to trimming and J lost 1 base; unmatched junction nucleotides: 3. This CDR3 contains 15 residues. Germline lookup yields CDR1 MGHDK and CDR2 SYGVNS. DNA for the CDR3: TGTGCCAGCAGTGATAGACAGGGTTCCTACAATGAGCAGTTCTTC. Amino acids: CASSDRQGSYNEQFF.

The chain uses TRBV27 and TRBJ1-2, with TRBD1 matching 7 bases. V was clipped by 0 bases and J by 8 bases; unmatched bases: 9. CDR1 and CDR2 (germline): MNHEY, SMNVEV (reference sequence). The CDR3 is made up of 15 amino acids. CDR3 sequence (DNA): TGTGCCAGCAGTTTATCGCGCAAACAGGGGAACGGCTACACCTTC. Its translation: CASSLSRKQGNGYTF.

The V call is TRBV23-1, the J call TRBJ1-5; TRBD1 is a possible D gene (6 bases). TRBV23-1 is labeled an ORF, and its function is uncertain. The CDR3 loop spans 16 amino acids. Deletions cut 2 bases from V and 6 bases from J, with 17 bases between. CDR3 nucleotides: TGCGCCAGCAGTCAAGAGGTAGGGAGAGGGGGTCAGCCCCAGCATTTT. It specifies CASSQEVGRGGQPQHF.

The chain's CDR3 is CASRGAGTGAYEQYF. The CDR3 region has the DNA TGTGCCAGCAGGGGGGCCGGGACAGGGGCTTACGAGCAGTACTTC. This chain uses TRBV6-5 with TRBJ2-7; 10 bases are shared with TRBD1. CDR1 is MNHEY, CDR2 SVGAGI, per germline. The V gene end was trimmed by 6 bases and the J gene end by 4 bases; junction bases not matched to a gene: 9. This CDR3 has 15 amino acids.

The chain couples TRBV6-6 to TRBJ2-7, with 10 bases aligning to TRBD2. Germline lookup yields CDR1 MNHNY and CDR2 SVGAGI (reference sequence). CDR3 size: 12 residues. V lost 8 bases to trimming and J lost 7 bases; unmatched junction nucleotides: 5. The CDR3 region has the DNA TGTGCCAGCCTAGCGGGAGTAGGGGAGCAGTACTTC. Encoded protein: CASLAGVGEQYF.

J is TRBJ2-7 and V is TRBV19; TRBD1 matches 12 bases. This CDR3 has 16 residues. Germline CDR1 reads LNHDA; CDR2 reads SQIVND (reference sequence). V lost 3 bases to trimming and J lost 7 bases; unmatched junction nucleotides: 10. CDR3 residues: CASSMPGLGQGAEQYF. The CDR3 nucleotides read TGTGCCAGTAGTATGCCCGGTTTGGGACAGGGGGCTGAGCAGTACTTC.

The chain is built from TRBV4-3 and TRBJ1-1, with a possible D match to TRBD1 (5 bases). The V gene's germline CDR1 is LGHNA and CDR2 YSLEER. The CDR3 is made up of 14 amino acids. The V and J ends lost 4 bases and 3 bases respectively, with 12 bases between them. The CDR3 bases are TGCGCCAGCAGCCCGATGGAGGGGTACACTGAAGCTTTCTTT. The encoded protein is CASSPMEGYTEAFF.

The rearrangement joins TRBV7-9 to TRBJ2-1; 10 bases line up with TRBD2. In germline, CDR1 is SEHNR, CDR2 FQNEAQ (reference sequence). V gave up 3 bases and J gave up 10 bases; unmatched junction bases: 21. This CDR3 comprises 19 residues. The CDR3 region has the DNA TGTGCCAGCAGCTTTTACGCCGAAAAAGCGGGAGGGCCTTATTGGGAGCAGTTCTTC. Translation: CASSFYAEKAGGPYWEQFF.

This clone was counted between two and nine times. The chain links TRBV27 to TRBJ1-5; TRBD1 matches 9 bases. The CDR3 runs 17 residues. With 1 base clipped from V and 6 bases from J, the junction kept 10 bases outside the gene matches. Looked up from germline, CDR1 is MNHEY and CDR2 is SMNVEV (reference sequence). DNA of the CDR3: TGTGCCAGCAGTTTATATGGGACAGGGAAATTAAGTCAGCCCCAGCATTTT. Protein product: CASSLYGTGKLSQPQHF.

The chain uses TRBV30 and TRBJ2-7; possibly TRBD2 for D (5 bases). Trimming pared 0 bases from V and 7 bases from J, leaving 13 bases between. The CDR3 covers 13 residues. From germline, CDR1 is GTSNPN and CDR2 SVGIG (reference sequence). The CDR3 bases are TGTGCCTGGAGTGTATCGGGGAAGACAGAGCAGTACTTC. Amino acids: CAWSVSGKTEQYF. Filled out from reference TRBV30 and TRBJ2-7, the complete variable domain reads SQTIHQWPATLVQPVGSPLSLECTVEGTSNPNLYWYRQAAGRGLQLLFYSVGIGQISSEVPQNLSASRPQDRQFILSSKKLLLSDSGFYLCAWSVSGKTEQYFGPGTRLTVT.

The V and J genes are TRBV9 and TRBJ2-6; weak D call: TRBD1 (6 bases). Between the trimmed V and J ends, which lost 2 bases and 2 bases, there was a span of 8 bases. The length of the CDR3 is 15 residues. Looked up from germline, CDR1 is SGDLS and CDR2 is YYNGEE. The CDR3 sequence: CASSVGQTGANVLTF. In DNA form, the CDR3 reads TGTGCCAGCAGCGTCGGACAGACTGGGGCCAACGTCCTGACTTTC. Drawing the rest from reference TRBV9 and TRBJ2-6, the complete variable domain is DSGVTQTPKHLITATGQRVTLRCSPRSGDLSVYWYQQSLDQGLQFLIQYYNGEERAKGNILERFSAQQFPDLHSELNLSSLELGDSALYFCASSVGQTGANVLTFGAGSRLTVL.